These T cell receptor beta chains were read from a single sample in a study of T cells after yellow fever vaccination. TCRdb analysed the 5' RACE reads with MiXCR anew, one entry per CDR3 protein. The sample yields about 240,000 distinct CDR3 sequences, 6.9% seen once. The sample here was CD4+ T cells sorted from PBMCs, taken 15 days after the yellow fever booster vaccination. Receptors were obtained from a man under 40 who received the YFV17D yellow fever vaccine. The CDR3 runs from the conserved cysteine through the conserved F or W. The D gene is left open where the match is weak. Size is stated for part of the rows, as once, few or many counts, or as a class when the clone is expanded.

V gene: TRBV20-1; D gene: -; clone size: -; J gene: TRBJ1-5; CDR3 DNA: TGCAGTGCTAGAGATTTGACCCGGGGGTTAAATCAGCCCCAGCATTTT; CDR3 protein: CSARDLTRGLNQPQHF
V gene: TRBV12-3/TRBV12-4; D gene: -; clone size: -; J gene: TRBJ2-7; CDR3 DNA: TGTGCCAGCAGCTTAGAAGCGCGAGGCTACGAGCAGTACTTC; CDR3 protein: CASSLEARGYEQYF
V gene: TRBV3-1; D gene: -; clone size: few; J gene: TRBJ2-2; CDR3 DNA: TGTGCCAGCAGCCAAGCCCCCTTGACACACGCCAACACCGGGGAGCTGTTTTTT; CDR3 protein: CASSQAPLTHANTGELFF
V gene: TRBV19; D gene: TRBD1; clone size: -; J gene: TRBJ2-3; CDR3 DNA: TGTGCCAGTCGGGACAGGGGAGATACGCAGTATTTT; CDR3 protein: CASRDRGDTQYF
V gene: TRBV7-2; D gene: -; clone size: -; J gene: TRBJ2-7; CDR3 DNA: TGTGCCAGCAGCTTAGGGGGAACTAGTCGCGAGCAGTACTTC; CDR3 protein: CASSLGGTSREQYF
V gene: TRBV25-1; D gene: TRBD1; clone size: many; J gene: TRBJ2-2; CDR3 DNA: TGTGCCAGCAGTCGGACAGGGGTTACCGGGGAGCTGTTTTTT; CDR3 protein: CASSRTGVTGELFF
V gene: TRBV5-1; D gene: -; clone size: -; J gene: TRBJ2-5; CDR3 DNA: TGCGCCAGCAGCTTGGCTACAGGGGGGGTTCAAGAGACCCAGTACTTC; CDR3 protein: CASSLATGGVQETQYF
V gene: TRBV5-6; D gene: -; clone size: many; J gene: TRBJ2-7; CDR3 DNA: TGTGCCAGCAGTATTGGTCATTACGAGCAGTACTTC; CDR3 protein: CASSIGHYEQYF
V gene: TRBV29-1; D gene: TRBD1; clone size: many; J gene: TRBJ2-1; CDR3 DNA: TGCAGCGAAAAAATGGACAGGGACGGTGAGCAGTTCTTC; CDR3 protein: CSEKMDRDGEQFF
V gene: TRBV7-2; D gene: -; clone size: many; J gene: TRBJ2-1; CDR3 DNA: TGTGCCAGCAGCTTAGTGGCGGGGCAGTTCTTC; CDR3 protein: CASSLVAGQFF
V gene: TRBV20-1; D gene: -; clone size: few; J gene: TRBJ2-1; CDR3 DNA: TGCAGTGCTAGAGATGGTCTGGGTGAGCAGTTCTTC; CDR3 protein: CSARDGLGEQFF
V gene: TRBV30; D gene: -; clone size: many; J gene: TRBJ1-5; CDR3 DNA: TGTGCCTGGAATACCGGGAATCAGCCCCAGCATTTT; CDR3 protein: CAWNTGNQPQHF
V gene: TRBV30; D gene: -; clone size: many; J gene: TRBJ1-5; CDR3 DNA: TGTGCCTGGAGTACGGGGTTAGGCAATCAGCCCCAGCATTTT; CDR3 protein: CAWSTGLGNQPQHF
V gene: TRBV11-2; D gene: -; clone size: few; J gene: TRBJ2-3; CDR3 DNA: TGTGCCAGCGGGGTCACAGATACGCAGTATTTT; CDR3 protein: CASGVTDTQYF
V gene: TRBV7-2; D gene: -; clone size: many; J gene: TRBJ2-5; CDR3 DNA: TGTGCCAGCAGCTTATGGACAGGAGGGGAGACCCAGTACTTC; CDR3 protein: CASSLWTGGETQYF
V gene: TRBV5-6; D gene: -; clone size: -; J gene: TRBJ2-7; CDR3 DNA: TGTGCCAGCAGGTTTCTCGGGAGCTCCTACGAGCAGTACTTC; CDR3 protein: CASRFLGSSYEQYF
V gene: TRBV3-1; D gene: -; clone size: many; J gene: TRBJ2-5; CDR3 DNA: TGTGCCAGCAGCCTCGCAGGGGACCTCAGGGAGACCCAGTACTTC; CDR3 protein: CASSLAGDLRETQYF
V gene: TRBV7-2; D gene: TRBD2; clone size: many; J gene: TRBJ2-2; CDR3 DNA: TGTGCCAGCAGCATCACTAGCGGGAGGGCCACCGGGGAGCTGTTTTTT; CDR3 protein: CASSITSGRATGELFF
V gene: TRBV10-3; D gene: TRBD1; clone size: few; J gene: TRBJ2-7; CDR3 DNA: TGTGCCATCAGTGACCGAACGGGACAGGGTTTCGACGAGCAGTACTTC; CDR3 protein: CAISDRTGQGFDEQYF
V gene: TRBV20-1; D gene: TRBD2; clone size: few; J gene: TRBJ2-3; CDR3 DNA: TGCAGTGCTAGTTTGGGGGAGGGAGGAGATACGCAGTATTTT; CDR3 protein: CSASLGEGGDTQYF
V gene: TRBV20-1; D gene: TRBD2; clone size: -; J gene: TRBJ2-1; CDR3 DNA: TGCAGTGCTAGAGACGCTAGCGGGAGGAGCTCCTACAATGAGCAGTTCTTC; CDR3 protein: CSARDASGRSSYNEQFF
V gene: TRBV12-3/TRBV12-4; D gene: TRBD1; clone size: -; J gene: TRBJ1-5; CDR3 DNA: TGTGCCAGCAGTCCTCCCGGACAGGGCCCCAATCAGCCCCAGCATTTT; CDR3 protein: CASSPPGQGPNQPQHF
V gene: TRBV7-9; D gene: TRBD2; clone size: few; J gene: TRBJ2-5; CDR3 DNA: TGTGCCAGCAGCTTTGGAGCGGGAGGGATCCAAGAGACCCAGTACTTC; CDR3 protein: CASSFGAGGIQETQYF
V gene: TRBV5-1; D gene: -; clone size: -; J gene: TRBJ2-7; CDR3 DNA: TGCGCCAGCAGCGCGGCACAGGGCTACGAGCAGTACTTC; CDR3 protein: CASSAAQGYEQYF
V gene: TRBV7-9; D gene: -; clone size: -; J gene: TRBJ1-1; CDR3 DNA: TGTGCCAGCAGCCCTCAGTATGGCACTGAAGCTTTCTTT; CDR3 protein: CASSPQYGTEAFF
V gene: TRBV18; D gene: -; clone size: -; J gene: TRBJ2-4; CDR3 DNA: TGTGCCAGCTCCACTGGACAGAGTGCCAAAAACATTCAGTACTTC; CDR3 protein: CASSTGQSAKNIQYF
V gene: TRBV20-1; D gene: TRBD1; clone size: -; J gene: TRBJ1-5; CDR3 DNA: TGCAGTGCCCTTGGGACAGCGAGAGGCAATCAGCCCCAGCATTTT; CDR3 protein: CSALGTARGNQPQHF
V gene: TRBV19; D gene: -; clone size: -; J gene: TRBJ2-6; CDR3 DNA: TGTGCCAGTAGTATGTCAACAGGGCTCAGGGCCAACGTCCTGACTTTC; CDR3 protein: CASSMSTGLRANVLTF
V gene: TRBV7-2; D gene: -; clone size: many; J gene: TRBJ2-7; CDR3 DNA: TGTGCCAGCAGCTTAGTCTCATACGAGCAGTACTTC; CDR3 protein: CASSLVSYEQYF
V gene: TRBV29-1; D gene: TRBD1; clone size: many; J gene: TRBJ1-2; CDR3 DNA: TGCAGCGTCCACGCCCCTGACAGGGTGGATGGCTACACCTTC; CDR3 protein: CSVHAPDRVDGYTF
V gene: TRBV3-1; D gene: -; clone size: many; J gene: TRBJ2-2; CDR3 DNA: TGTGCCAGCAGCCGGGTTTCTCATAACACCGGGGAGCTGTTTTTT; CDR3 protein: CASSRVSHNTGELFF
V gene: TRBV28; D gene: TRBD1; clone size: -; J gene: TRBJ2-7; CDR3 DNA: TGTGCCACCAGGGGACAGGCTTGGTACTTC; CDR3 protein: CATRGQAWYF
V gene: TRBV7-2; D gene: -; clone size: many; J gene: TRBJ2-3; CDR3 DNA: TGTGCCAGCAGCTTTCGCCTCGGGGAGGGCACAGATACGCAGTATTTT; CDR3 protein: CASSFRLGEGTDTQYF
V gene: TRBV20-1; D gene: TRBD2; clone size: many; J gene: TRBJ2-3; CDR3 DNA: TGCAGTGCCCGAGGGCGGGGGGCCACAGATACGCAGTATTTT; CDR3 protein: CSARGRGATDTQYF
V gene: TRBV6-5; D gene: TRBD1; clone size: few; J gene: TRBJ1-2; CDR3 DNA: TGTGCCAGCAGTTACTCGTACAGGGGGCAAGGTGGCTACACCTTC; CDR3 protein: CASSYSYRGQGGYTF
V gene: TRBV12-3/TRBV12-4; D gene: -; clone size: -; J gene: TRBJ1-5; CDR3 DNA: TGTGCCAGCAGTCCCGGACGGGCCCAAGGAGCTAATCAGCCCCAGCATTTT; CDR3 protein: CASSPGRAQGANQPQHF
V gene: TRBV5-1; D gene: -; clone size: -; J gene: TRBJ2-1; CDR3 DNA: TGCGCCAGCAGCTTGGAGGGACGGAACAATGAGCAGTTCTTC; CDR3 protein: CASSLEGRNNEQFF
V gene: TRBV6-5; D gene: TRBD2; clone size: -; J gene: TRBJ2-7; CDR3 DNA: TGTGCCAGCAGCTCCCTTGGGGGGAGGGGCGGCTACGAGCAGTACTTC; CDR3 protein: CASSSLGGRGGYEQYF
V gene: TRBV20-1; D gene: -; clone size: -; J gene: TRBJ2-2; CDR3 DNA: TGCAGTGCTATTTACATAACCGGGGAGCTGTTTTTT; CDR3 protein: CSAIYITGELFF
V gene: TRBV7-8; D gene: TRBD2; clone size: -; J gene: TRBJ2-3; CDR3 DNA: TGTGCCAGCAGCTTCGGGTGGACTAGCGGCACAGATACGCAGTATTTT; CDR3 protein: CASSFGWTSGTDTQYF
V gene: TRBV6-1; D gene: -; clone size: few; J gene: TRBJ1-4; CDR3 DNA: TGTGCCAGCAAACTCTCACAGATTAATGAAAAACTGTTTTTT; CDR3 protein: CASKLSQINEKLFF
V gene: TRBV10-3; D gene: -; clone size: many; J gene: TRBJ2-7; CDR3 DNA: TGTGCCATCAGTGATGGGTCGGGAGTGGCCTACGAGCAGTACTTC; CDR3 protein: CAISDGSGVAYEQYF
V gene: TRBV20-1; D gene: -; clone size: many; J gene: TRBJ2-7; CDR3 DNA: TGCAGTGCTAGAGAGGGAGAACTACCCTACGAGCAGTACTTC; CDR3 protein: CSAREGELPYEQYF
V gene: TRBV20-1; D gene: -; clone size: -; J gene: TRBJ2-5; CDR3 DNA: TGCAGTGCGAGCCGGACAGTCCAAGAGACCCAGTACTTC; CDR3 protein: CSASRTVQETQYF
V gene: TRBV3-1; D gene: TRBD2; clone size: few; J gene: TRBJ2-3; CDR3 DNA: TGTGCCAGCAGCCAGCGGGAGCGCGATACGCAGTATTTT; CDR3 protein: CASSQRERDTQYF
V gene: TRBV9; D gene: -; clone size: many; J gene: TRBJ2-1; CDR3 DNA: TGTGCCAGCAGCCCCCAGTTGGGTGAGCAGTTCTTC; CDR3 protein: CASSPQLGEQFF
V gene: TRBV5-6; D gene: -; clone size: many; J gene: TRBJ2-5; CDR3 DNA: TGTGCCAGCAGTTTGGACAGTGGCTTCACCCAGTACTTC; CDR3 protein: CASSLDSGFTQYF
V gene: TRBV12-5; D gene: TRBD2; clone size: -; J gene: TRBJ2-1; CDR3 DNA: TGTGCTAGTGCCATTGGACTAGTCTTATACAATGAGCAGTTCTTC; CDR3 protein: CASAIGLVLYNEQFF
V gene: TRBV30; D gene: -; clone size: -; J gene: TRBJ2-7; CDR3 DNA: TGTGCCTGGAGTAAGGTGGTTACATCCTCCGAGCAGTACTTC; CDR3 protein: CAWSKVVTSSEQYF